The clone carrying this TCR beta chain was counted a single time. The sample is drawn from a study of blood T cell repertoires in COVID-19. Study-level background: COVID-19 samples, acute and convalescent, were from the United States, Italy and Spain. T cells, B-cell-depleted T cells, or PBMCs provided the cDNA or gDNA that served as material.

The CDR3 has 17 amino acids. With V trimmed by 3 bases and J by 5 bases, 10 bases remained unmatched. Germline V gene lookup returns CDR1 KGHSH and CDR2 LQKENI. In the authors' workflow: Estimated nucleated cell counts came from reference gene primer amplification. Measured with immunoSEQ multiplex PCR; TCRdb has only the in-frame clones, and not every one. V, J and clone size derive from that table, while D and trimming were established from the DNA sequence. The sample has 68,000 or so clones; over 65% are singletons. The receptor was derived from a human donor in a cohort sampled during active COVID-19. The V gene is TRBV18, the J gene TRBJ2-2; 9 bases agree with TRBD2. The sequenced material came from peripheral blood. CDR3 protein: CASSPLASGARTGELFF. In DNA, the CDR3 is TGTGCCAGCTCACCCCTCGCTAGCGGGGCGAGGACCGGGGAGCTGTTTTTT.